The T cell receptor beta chain under discussion was sequenced for a study of T cell responses to AZD1222 COVID-19 vaccine. Whole-study context: The analysis combined second doses at about 4 or about 12 weeks.

The CDR3 has 13 residues. Germline V gene data show CDR1 as MNHEY and CDR2 as SVGEGT. The V gene lost 0 bases and the J gene lost 7 bases, with 9 bases spanning the gap. Assay used: immunoSEQ multiplex PCR; TCRdb lists only in-frame clones, some missing. The table lists 100,000 to 150,000 clones, 70% to 90% of them singletons, with 1.5% to 1.8% in the top ten. The sequence derives from an adult in good health. Material: peripheral blood, obtained on day 0 of AZD1222 vaccination. The rearrangement links TRBV6-2 or TRBV6-3 to TRBJ1-2, with D unclear. CDR3 in DNA: TGTGCCAGCAGTTACTCGCCGTCGATTGGCTACACCTTC. It is translated as CASSYSPSIGYTF.